What follows are 32 T cell receptor beta chains derived from one specimen sequenced in a study of CD8+ T cells in alopecia areata. After pooling, cutaneous lymph node cells were sorted with CD4, CD8alpha, NKG2D, NKG2ACE and other markers. It was cDNA, reverse transcribed from extracted RNA, that served as the sequencing template. Libraries were prepared by immunoSEQ multiplex PCR; TCRdb keeps only in-frame clonotypes and omits some of them. The sample is made up of under 350,000 clones, none counted only once. Sequences were obtained from CD4+ T cells sorted from a lymph node. These receptors all stem from a C3H/HeJ mouse with alopecia areata. The mouse strain carries the MHC haplotype H2-k.

In this sample, this clone turned up a few times. A much larger clone lies one base from this, so it may be a read error. Gene names are mouse gene names. The observed sequence ends 4 residues before the CDR3 terminus, with the missing tail filled in from the germline J gene. Other DNA variants within this sample encode the same CDR3. The rearrangement uses TRBV5 and TRBJ2-3; 9 bases are shared with TRBD2. After removal of 1 base from V and 0 bases from J, the junction contained 2 bases not matched to a gene. CDR1 is LGHNA and CDR2 is YNLKQL in the germline V gene (reference sequence). This CDR3 is 16 amino acids long. Partial CDR3 DNA: TGTGCCAGCAGCCAAGTTGGGGGGGCTAGTGCAGAA. It encodes CASSQVGGASAE. The whole CDR3 protein is CASSQVGGASAETLYF.

About this clone itself: The gene symbols are mouse symbols. The read ends 4 residues before the CDR3 terminus; that terminus is restored from the germline J gene. This chain uses TRBV13-1 with TRBJ2-3; tentative D call: TRBD2 (7 bases). CDR3 length: 17 amino acids. Trimming removed 1 base from V and 0 bases from J, with 15 bases in between. The germline V gene encodes CDR1 NSHNY and CDR2 SYGAGN. CDR3 DNA, as far as it was read: TGTGCCAGCAGTGATCCCCGCTGGGGGCCTAGTGCAGAA. Its translation is CASSDPRWGPSAE. The complete CDR3 sequence is CASSDPRWGPSAETLYF.

In its sample, this clone was seen many times. Genes here carry mouse names. The read gets to within 4 residues of the CDR3 end, and the germline J gene fills in the rest. The chain recombines TRBV13-1 with TRBJ2-4; possibly TRBD2 for D (6 bases). This CDR3 comprises 15 residues. Germline V gene sequence: CDR1 NSHNY, CDR2 SYGAGN. V lost 3 bases, J lost 0 bases, and 11 bases lay in between. The chain's CDR3 is CASSVLGTSQNTLYF. The part of the CDR3 DNA that was read is TGTGCCAGCAGTGTCCTGGGGACTAGTCAAAAC.

Notes on this clone: The listed genes are named as in mouse. The read terminates 4 residues ahead of where the CDR3 ends, so the germline J gene completes it. The chain has TRBV13-1 and TRBJ2-2; the D gene is possibly TRBD2 (6 bases). The CDR3 covers 15 residues. Germline CDR1 is NSHNY and CDR2 is SYGAGN. V lost 0 bases to trimming and J lost 4 bases, with 10 bases between them. CDR3 loop: CASSDGGDGTGQLYF. Incomplete CDR3 DNA: TGTGCCAGCAGTGATGGGGGGGACGGCACCGGG.

A remark on this clone: The listed genes are named as in mouse. Coverage ceases 4 residues before the CDR3 finishes, and the germline J gene fills in the end. The sample holds other DNA sequences that translate to the same CDR3. This rearrangement joins TRBV5 to TRBJ2-5, with 8 bases matching TRBD2. Germline-derived CDR1 and CDR2 are LGHNA and YNLKQL (reference sequence). The CDR3 is made up of 14 amino acids. The sequenced CDR3 bases are TGTGCCAGCAGCCAAGACGGGACTGGAGAC. Encoded protein: CASSQDGTGD. The entire CDR3 protein reads CASSQDGTGDTQYF.

This clone occurred a few times. The gene names here belong to mouse. The CDR3 is cut off 4 residues early in the read; its end comes from the germline J gene. Other DNA sequences within the sample encode an identical CDR3. The chain combines TRBV1 with TRBJ2-4; no clear D. The CDR3 has 12 residues. The germline V gene has CDR1 NSQYPW and CDR2 LRSPGD (reference sequence). CDR3 protein: CTCSADRNTLYF. Incomplete CDR3 DNA: TGCACCTGCAGTGCAGACAGAAAC.

Points on this clone: All gene names here are mouse names. The read ends 4 residues shy of where the CDR3 ends; the end is completed using the germline J gene. The chain employs TRBV12-1 and TRBJ1-2; the D gene is possibly TRBD1 (6 bases). Between the trimmed V and J ends, which lost 2 bases and 0 bases, there was a span of 9 bases. This CDR3 is built from 14 residues. CDR1 and CDR2 (germline): SGHSN, HYEKVE. This CDR3 is CASSRGQSNSDYTF. CDR3 DNA (partial): TGTGCCAGCTCTCGGGGACAATCAAACTCC.

This clone was observed at least ten times. Gene names are mouse gene names. The read terminates 4 residues before the CDR3 end, so the remaining end is supplied by the germline J gene. V is TRBV17 and J is TRBJ1-1; D is unresolved. Germline V gives CDR1 MNHDT, CDR2 YYDKIL. This CDR3 is built from 13 residues. The CDR3 protein is CASSRDVTKEVFF. Partial CDR3 DNA: TGTGCTAGCAGTAGAGATGTGACAAAA.

This clone turned up a few times. The genes are named according to mouse. The CDR3 end falls 4 residues outside the read, so it is completed with the germline J gene. This chain joins TRBV19 and TRBJ1-2; 8 bases line up with TRBD1. V lost 9 bases and J lost 0; bases outside the gene matches: 4. The germline V gene encodes CDR1 FNHDT and CDR2 SITEND (reference sequence). The CDR3 contains 13 residues. The CDR3 sequence: CATSQGANSDYTF. CDR3 DNA (partial): TGTGCCACCTCACAGGGGGCAAACTCC.

This clone has just a few counts. Gene names are mouse gene names. The read terminates 3 residues before the CDR3 end, so the remaining end is supplied by the germline J gene. J is TRBJ1-6 and V is TRBV19; D possibly corresponds to TRBD1 (5 bases). TRBJ1-6 is filed as an ORF, its function uncertain. Trimming stripped 4 bases from V and 2 bases from J, with 7 bases between. The V gene's germline CDR1 is FNHDT and CDR2 SITEND (reference sequence). The CDR3 consists of 14 residues. This chain's CDR3 is CASSSTAYNSPLYF. Incomplete CDR3 DNA: TGTGCCAGCAGTTCGACAGCCTATAATTCGCCC.

In regard to this clone: Gene and germline names: mouse. From the germline J gene comes the end of the CDR3, since the read stops 4 residues before it. The chain has TRBV13-2 and TRBJ2-5; no clear D. V lost 1 base and J 0 bases, leaving 12 bases between the germline ends. Germline CDR1 reads NNHNN; CDR2 reads SYGAGS (reference sequence). The CDR3 extends over 16 amino acids. CDR3 bases read: TGTGCCAGCGGTGATCCCCGGCTAGGGAACCAAGAC. It codes for CASGDPRLGNQD. The full CDR3 protein is CASGDPRLGNQDTQYF.

Notes on this clone: A clone one base away is much larger, so this may be a read error. Gene labels here are mouse ones. The CDR3 end lies 4 residues beyond the end of the read and is filled in from the germline J gene. Other DNA sequences from this sample encode an identical CDR3 as well. The chain has TRBV13-1 and TRBJ1-1; tentatively, D is TRBD1 (5 bases). Looked up from germline, CDR1 is NSHNY and CDR2 is SYGAGN. The V end was cut by 4 bases, the J end by 1 base, with 8 bases between. The CDR3 totals 13 residues. The CDR3 bases that were read are TGTGCCAGCAGTCCCGGACAAAACACA. It specifies CASSPGQNT. The entire CDR3 reads CASSPGQNTEVFF.

In its sample, this clone was seen a few times. Gene names denote mouse genes. The read falls 4 residues short of the CDR3 end, and the missing part is taken from the germline J gene. Additional DNA sequences in this sample encode the identical CDR3. V gene TRBV19 combines with J gene TRBJ2-1; maybe TRBD1 (6 bases). Trimming pared 7 bases from V and 1 base from J, leaving 12 bases between. The CDR3 has 14 residues. From germline, CDR1 is FNHDT and CDR2 SITEND (reference sequence). CDR3 loop: CASSPGQNYAEQFF. CDR3 DNA, as far as it was read: TGTGCCAGCTCACCGGGACAAAACTATGCT.

Comment on this clone: Gene names denote mouse genes. The CDR3 end lies 4 residues beyond the end of the read and is filled in from the germline J gene. The chain carries TRBV1 and TRBJ2-3; 9 bases agree with TRBD2. The trim removed 3 bases at V and 3 bases at J, leaving 4 bases unmatched. Germline lookup yields CDR1 NSQYPW and CDR2 LRSPGD (reference sequence). This CDR3 comprises 15 residues. The covered CDR3 bases are TGCACCTGCAGTGCTATCACTGGGGGGGCAGAA. It specifies CTCSAITGGAE. The full CDR3 is CTCSAITGGAETLYF.

In the case of this clone: Gene and germline names: mouse. The observed sequence ends 4 residues before the CDR3 terminus, with the missing tail filled in from the germline J gene. The gene calls are TRBV13-1 and TRBJ1-1; maybe TRBD1 (5 bases). This CDR3 is built from 15 residues. Germline V gene sequence: CDR1 NSHNY, CDR2 SYGAGN. Trimming stripped 3 bases from V and 0 bases from J, with 12 bases between. CDR3 in amino acids: CASSASRVANTEVFF. Incomplete CDR3 DNA: TGTGCCAGCAGTGCCTCCAGGGTTGCAAACACA.

Concerning this clone: Gene labels here are mouse ones. The sequenced fragment ends 3 residues before the CDR3 boundary, so the rest is inferred from the germline J gene. The chain combines TRBV5 with TRBJ1-6; perhaps TRBD1 as D (5 bases). TRBJ1-6 counts as an open reading frame of uncertain function. Germline assignment: CDR1 LGHNA and CDR2 YNLKQL (reference sequence). The ends were cut back, 0 bases at V and 2 bases at J, with 8 bases in the middle. This CDR3 contains 16 residues. The CDR3 DNA, read in part, is TGTGCCAGCAGCCAAGATCAGGGTACCTATAATTCGCCC. Its protein is CASSQDQGTYNSP. The whole CDR3 region reads CASSQDQGTYNSPLYF.

The sample holds a few counts of this clone. The listed genes are named as in mouse. The read ends 4 residues early relative to the CDR3; the germline J gene fills the gap. The sample has other DNA sequences that encode this CDR3 too. The chain is built from TRBV13-2 and TRBJ1-1; 9 nucleotides agree with TRBD1. Germline values: CDR1 NNHNN, CDR2 SYGAGS (reference sequence). J was trimmed by 2 bases and V by 1 base; bases with no gene match: 3. The CDR3 covers 15 residues. CDR3: CASGDPGQGNTEVFF. CDR3 DNA, as far as it was read: TGTGCCAGCGGTGATCCGGGACAGGGTAACACA.

This clone was seen a few times. Germline and genes here are mouse. Coverage ceases 4 residues before the CDR3 finishes, and the germline J gene fills in the end. The chain is built from TRBV14 and TRBJ2-5; D is perhaps TRBD1 (6 bases). Trimming cost V 4 bases and J 1 base, with 13 bases left between them. CDR1 is SGHDT and CDR2 is FRDEAV in the germline V gene. This CDR3 contains 15 residues. The covered CDR3 bases are TGTGCCAGCAGTCCCCAACAGGGCGACCAAGAC. Amino acids: CASSPQQGDQD. The entire CDR3 protein is CASSPQQGDQDTQYF.

In regard to this clone: Genes and germline are mouse. With the read ending 4 residues before the CDR3 end, the germline J gene is used to fill in that end. V usage is TRBV1 and J usage is TRBJ2-1; the match to TRBD2 covers 9 bases. The CDR3 totals 15 residues. Germline values: CDR1 NSQYPW, CDR2 LRSPGD (reference sequence). Trimming removed 4 bases from V and 6 bases from J; junction bases left unmatched: 7. The DNA read from the CDR3 is TGCACCTGCAGTGAATGGGGGGGCGCGATTGCT. Its protein is CTCSEWGGAIA. The CDR3 in full is CTCSEWGGAIAEQFF.

Concerning this clone: The germline and genes are mouse ones. The CDR3 is cut off 4 residues early in the read; its end comes from the germline J gene. J is TRBJ2-5 and V is TRBV1; perhaps TRBD1 as D (6 bases). The CDR3 covers 15 residues. The germline gives CDR1 NSQYPW, CDR2 LRSPGD (reference sequence). CDR3 amino acids: CTCSADSGQKDTQYF. The DNA read from the CDR3 is TGCACCTGCAGTGCAGATTCGGGACAAAAAGAC.

The sample holds a few counts of this clone. Mouse germline and gene names are used. The CDR3 goes on 4 residues after the read ends, and that part is filled in from the germline J gene. J is TRBJ2-5 and V is TRBV1; TRBD2 matches at 9 bases. Germline V CDR1 and CDR2: NSQYPW, LRSPGD (reference sequence). The CDR3 totals 14 residues. V trimming: 5 bases; J trimming: 3 bases; junction bases outside the gene matches: 3. Incomplete CDR3 DNA: TGCACCTGCAGTCGGGACTGGGAGCAAGAC. It specifies CTCSRDWEQD. From start to end, the CDR3 is CTCSRDWEQDTQYF.

Comment on this clone: The gene names given are mouse names. From the germline J gene comes the end of the CDR3, since the read stops 4 residues before it. The chain combines TRBV5 with TRBJ2-2; 11 bases line up with TRBD1. The CDR3 totals 15 residues. CDR1 is LGHNA, CDR2 YNLKQL, per germline (reference sequence). After removal of 3 bases from V and 4 bases from J, the junction contained 1 base not matched to a gene. CDR3 DNA (partial): TGTGCCAGCAGCCAGGACAGGGGGCCCACCGGG. Translated: CASSQDRGPTG. Given in full, the CDR3 is CASSQDRGPTGQLYF.

As concerns this clone: Gene names and germline match the mouse. The CDR3 is cut off 3 residues early in the read; its end comes from the germline J gene. The gene calls are TRBV5 and TRBJ1-6, with TRBD1 identical over 7 bases. Being an ORF, TRBJ1-6 has a function that is uncertain. The J segment lost 7 bases and the V segment lost 0 bases, leaving 3 bases of the junction unmatched. The CDR3 has 15 residues. Germline V CDR1 and CDR2: LGHNA, YNLKQL (reference sequence). CDR3 DNA, as far as it was read: TGTGCCAGCAGCCAAGATCGGGACAGAAATTCGCCC. Translated, it gives CASSQDRDRNSP. The full CDR3 sequence reads CASSQDRDRNSPLYF.

This clone was found a few times. Germline and genes: mouse. The read ends 4 residues shy of where the CDR3 ends; the end is completed using the germline J gene. V gene TRBV17 combines with J gene TRBJ2-4, with D tentatively TRBD2 (6 bases). Germline-derived CDR1 and CDR2 are MNHDT and YYDKIL. The length of the CDR3 is 15 residues. The V end was cut by 4 bases, the J end by 1 base, with 12 bases between. Incomplete CDR3 DNA: TGTGCTAGCAGTACTGGGGCGGGCGGTCAAAAC. Translated: CASSTGAGGQN. The entire CDR3 protein reads CASSTGAGGQNTLYF.

This clone was seen a few times. Mouse names are used for the genes. Read data end 4 residues before the CDR3 end; the end is taken from the germline J gene. V and J are TRBV19 and TRBJ2-2, with TRBD2 identical over 12 bases. This CDR3 has 17 amino acids. Germline loops: CDR1 FNHDT, CDR2 SITEND (reference sequence). Trimming took 5 bases from V and 0 from J; bases not matched to a gene: 5. The CDR3 DNA, read in part, is TGTGCCAGCAGAGGACTGGGGGGGGGAGCAAACACCGGG. It is translated as CASRGLGGGANTG. The complete CDR3 sequence is CASRGLGGGANTGQLYF.

About this clone: Gene names and germline refer to mouse. The missing CDR3 end, 4 residues past where the read stops, is filled in from the germline J gene. V gene TRBV17 combines with J gene TRBJ1-2, with TRBD1 matching over 7 bases. Germline trimming cut 0 bases from V and 3 bases from J; bases unmatched to any gene: 4. The CDR3 is made up of 15 amino acids. Germline V gene lookup returns CDR1 MNHDT and CDR2 YYDKIL. CDR3 DNA (partial): TGTGCTAGCAGTAGAGAAGGGGGCGCGGACTCC. This sequence encodes CASSREGGADS. The entire CDR3 sequence reads CASSREGGADSDYTF.

This clone has a handful of counts. Gene names and germline match the mouse. The read ends 4 residues early relative to the CDR3; the germline J gene fills the gap. The chain uses TRBV13-2 and TRBJ2-2; TRBD1 matches at 8 bases. From germline, CDR1 is NNHNN and CDR2 SYGAGS (reference sequence). The CDR3 totals 16 residues. With V trimmed by 2 bases and J by 0 bases, 3 bases remained unmatched. The CDR3 is CASGENRGANTGQLYF. The CDR3 DNA, read in part, is TGTGCCAGCGGTGAGAACAGGGGGGCAAACACCGGG.

The table lists this clone with a few counts. Gene names and germline refer to mouse. The read ends 4 residues early relative to the CDR3; the germline J gene fills the gap. This chain joins TRBV1 and TRBJ2-2, with 7 bases that match TRBD2. V shed 7 bases and J 0 bases; nucleotides not matched to a gene: 2. The CDR3 is 14 amino acids. The germline V gene encodes CDR1 NSQYPW and CDR2 LRSPGD (reference sequence). The CDR3 loop is CTCTGLANTGQLYF. The sequenced CDR3 bases are TGCACCTGCACAGGACTGGCAAACACCGGG.

Comments on this clone: The gene names here belong to mouse. The read terminates 4 residues before the CDR3 end, so the remaining end is supplied by the germline J gene. The rearrangement uses TRBV13-1 and TRBJ2-4; D might be TRBD1 (6 bases). Germline V gene sequence: CDR1 NSHNY, CDR2 SYGAGN. The CDR3 totals 16 residues. V gave up 1 base and J gave up 1 base, with 13 bases separating them. This CDR3 reads CASSDPRAGGQNTLYF. The covered CDR3 bases are TGTGCCAGCAGTGATCCCAGGGCAGGGGGTCAAAAC.

This clone showed up just a few times. Gene names and germline refer to mouse. The read comes to an end 4 residues before the CDR3 does, leaving the germline J gene to fill in the end. The J gene is TRBJ2-7, the V gene TRBV13-1, with 7 bases matching TRBD1. The CDR3 spans 14 residues. V gave up 1 base and J gave up 3 bases; unmatched junction bases: 4. CDR1 and CDR2 (germline): NSHNY, SYGAGN. CDR3 protein: CASSDRGTVYEQYF. Partial CDR3 DNA: TGTGCCAGCAGTGATAGGGGGACAGTCTAT.

This clone was observed a few times. Mouse germline and gene names are used. The CDR3 extends 4 residues past the end of the read, so its final part is completed from the germline J gene. This chain connects TRBV19 to TRBJ2-1; 11 bases are a match to TRBD2. V lost 1 base to trimming and J lost 4 bases; unmatched junction nucleotides: 4. Germline V CDR1 and CDR2: FNHDT, SITEND (reference sequence). The CDR3 length is 16 residues. The part of the CDR3 DNA that was read is TGTGCCAGCAGTATACGACTGGGGGGGGGATATGCT. Translated: CASSIRLGGGYA. From start to end, the CDR3 is CASSIRLGGGYAEQFF.

The sample holds a few counts of this clone. Genes and germline come from the mouse. The sequenced fragment ends 4 residues before the CDR3 boundary, so the rest is inferred from the germline J gene. Other nucleotide sequences in the sample specify the same CDR3. The J gene is TRBJ1-2, the V gene TRBV13-1; 8 bases line up with TRBD1. In germline, CDR1 is NSHNY, CDR2 SYGAGN. This CDR3 has 14 residues. Unmatched junction bases numbered 3, after V lost 3 bases and J lost 2 bases. The part of the CDR3 DNA that was read is TGTGCCAGCAGTGCCCAGGGGGCGAACTCC. This codes for CASSAQGANS. The complete CDR3 reads CASSAQGANSDYTF.